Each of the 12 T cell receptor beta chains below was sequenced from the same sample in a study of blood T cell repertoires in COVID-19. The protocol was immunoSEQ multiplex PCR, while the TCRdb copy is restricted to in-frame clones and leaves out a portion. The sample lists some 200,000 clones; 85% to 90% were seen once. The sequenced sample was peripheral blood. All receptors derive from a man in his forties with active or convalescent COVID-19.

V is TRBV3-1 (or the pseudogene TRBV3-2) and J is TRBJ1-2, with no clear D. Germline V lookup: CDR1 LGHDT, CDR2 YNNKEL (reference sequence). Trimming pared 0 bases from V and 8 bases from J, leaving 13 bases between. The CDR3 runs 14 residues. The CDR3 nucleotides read TGTGCCAGCAGCCAAGAGGGAGGGCGTTGGGGCTACACCTTC. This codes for CASSQEGGRWGYTF.

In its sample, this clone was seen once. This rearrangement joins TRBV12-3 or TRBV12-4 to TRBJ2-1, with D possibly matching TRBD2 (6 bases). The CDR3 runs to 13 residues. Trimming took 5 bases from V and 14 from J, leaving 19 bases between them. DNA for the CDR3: TGTGCCAGCAGTCACGGAATATCAAGGGAGGAGTTCTTC. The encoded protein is CASSHGISREEFF.

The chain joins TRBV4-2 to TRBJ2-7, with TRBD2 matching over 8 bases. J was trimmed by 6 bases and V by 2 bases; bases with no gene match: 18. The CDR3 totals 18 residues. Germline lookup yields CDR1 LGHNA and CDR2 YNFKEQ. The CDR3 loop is CASSQIPSVGGERREQYF. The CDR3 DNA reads TGTGCCAGCAGCCAAATCCCCTCCGTCGGGGGGGAACGTCGCGAGCAGTACTTC.

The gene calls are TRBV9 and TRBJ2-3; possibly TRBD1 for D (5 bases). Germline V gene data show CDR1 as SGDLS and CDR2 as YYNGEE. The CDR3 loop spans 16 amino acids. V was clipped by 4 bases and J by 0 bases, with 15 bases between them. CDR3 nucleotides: TGTGCCAGCAGCCCGTGGACACCTTCGAGCACAGATACGCAGTATTTT. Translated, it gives CASSPWTPSSTDTQYF.

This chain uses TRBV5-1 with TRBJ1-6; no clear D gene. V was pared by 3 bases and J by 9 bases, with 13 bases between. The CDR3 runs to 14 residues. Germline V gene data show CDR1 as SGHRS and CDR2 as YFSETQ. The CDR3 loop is CASSSGPAVSPLHF. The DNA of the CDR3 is TGCGCCAGCAGCTCCGGCCCCGCGGTTTCACCCCTCCACTTT.

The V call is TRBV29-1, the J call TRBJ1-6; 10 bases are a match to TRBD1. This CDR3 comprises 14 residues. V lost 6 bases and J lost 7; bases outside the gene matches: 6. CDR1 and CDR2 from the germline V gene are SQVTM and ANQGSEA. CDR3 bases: TGCAGCGTGGGGGAGGGACAGGGGAATTCACCCCTCCACTTT. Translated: CSVGEGQGNSPLHF. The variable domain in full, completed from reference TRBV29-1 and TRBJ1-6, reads SAVISQKPSRDICQRGTSLTIQCQVDSQVTMMFWYRQQPGQSLTLIATANQGSEATYESGFVIDKFPISRPNLTFSTLTVSNMSPEDSSIYLCSVGEGQGNSPLHFGNGTRLTVT.

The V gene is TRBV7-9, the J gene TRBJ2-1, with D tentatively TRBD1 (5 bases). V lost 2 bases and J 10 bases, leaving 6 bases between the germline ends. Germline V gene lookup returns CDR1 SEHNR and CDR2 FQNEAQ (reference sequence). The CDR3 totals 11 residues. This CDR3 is CASSLKGEQFF. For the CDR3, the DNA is TGTGCCAGCAGCTTAAAGGGGGAGCAGTTCTTC.

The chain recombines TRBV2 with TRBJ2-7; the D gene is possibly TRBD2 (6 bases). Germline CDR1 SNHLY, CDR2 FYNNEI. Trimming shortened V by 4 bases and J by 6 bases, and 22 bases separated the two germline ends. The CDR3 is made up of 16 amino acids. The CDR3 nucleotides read TGTGCCAGCAGTGGGTCTTTCCAGCGGGTGGCCATCGAGCAGTACTTC. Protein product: CASSGSFQRVAIEQYF.

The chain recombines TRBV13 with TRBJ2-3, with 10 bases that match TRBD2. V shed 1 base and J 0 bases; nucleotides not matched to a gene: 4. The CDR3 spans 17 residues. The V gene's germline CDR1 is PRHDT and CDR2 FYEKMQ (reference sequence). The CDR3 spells CASSLDSGGASTDTQYF. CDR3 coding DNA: TGTGCCAGCAGCTTAGACAGCGGGGGGGCTAGCACAGATACGCAGTATTTT.

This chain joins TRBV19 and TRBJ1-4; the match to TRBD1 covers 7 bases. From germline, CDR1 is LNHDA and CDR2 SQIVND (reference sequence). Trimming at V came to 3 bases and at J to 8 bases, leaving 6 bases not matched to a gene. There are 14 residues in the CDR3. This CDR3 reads CASSIGQGEEKLFF. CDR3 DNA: TGTGCCAGTAGTATTGGGCAGGGGGAAGAAAAACTGTTTTTT.

CDR3 residues: CASSALAGGTDTQYF. As DNA, the CDR3 is TGTGCCAGCAGTGCTCTAGCGGGGGGCACAGATACGCAGTATTTT. The chain recombines TRBV25-1 with TRBJ2-3; 10 nucleotides align to TRBD2. Germline assignment: CDR1 MGHDK and CDR2 SYGVNS. This CDR3 comprises 15 residues. The trim removed 4 bases at V and 1 base at J, leaving 2 bases unmatched.

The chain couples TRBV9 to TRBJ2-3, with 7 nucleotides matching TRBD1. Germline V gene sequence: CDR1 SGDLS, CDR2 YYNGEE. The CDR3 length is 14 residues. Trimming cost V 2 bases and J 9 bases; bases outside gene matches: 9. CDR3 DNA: TGTGCCAGCAGCGTGGACAGGTGGGAGAAAACGCAGTATTTT. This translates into CASSVDRWEKTQYF.